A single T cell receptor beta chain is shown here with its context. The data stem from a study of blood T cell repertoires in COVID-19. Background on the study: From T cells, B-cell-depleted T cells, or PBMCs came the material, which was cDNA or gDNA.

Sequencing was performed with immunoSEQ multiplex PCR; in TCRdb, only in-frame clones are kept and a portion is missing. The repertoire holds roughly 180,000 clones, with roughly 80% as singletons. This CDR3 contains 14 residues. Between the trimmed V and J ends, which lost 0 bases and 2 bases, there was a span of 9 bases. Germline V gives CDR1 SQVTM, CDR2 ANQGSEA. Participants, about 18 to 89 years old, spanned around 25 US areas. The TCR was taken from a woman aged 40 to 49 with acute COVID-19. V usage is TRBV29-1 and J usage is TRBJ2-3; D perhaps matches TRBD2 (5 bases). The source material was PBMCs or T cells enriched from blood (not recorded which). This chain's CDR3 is CSVEDPTTTDTQYF. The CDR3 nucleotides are TGCAGCGTTGAAGACCCGACTACCACAGATACGCAGTATTTT.